This T cell receptor (beta chain) emerged from a study of T cell changes during pregnancy in multiple sclerosis. Using immunoSEQ multiplex PCR, the repertoire was profiled, and TCRdb retains in-frame clones only, with some absent. The sample records under 75,000 clones, 80% to 95% being singletons. Germline CDR1 is LGHNA and CDR2 is YSLEER. The J segment lost 4 bases and the V segment lost 0 bases, leaving 4 bases of the junction unmatched. There are 16 residues in the CDR3. This chain connects TRBV4-3 to TRBJ2-1; 9 nucleotides match TRBD2. This clonotype was sampled from a female donor in good health, enrolled as a control in a pregnancy study. This sample comprised peripheral blood, obtained in the third trimester of pregnancy. The CDR3 loop is CASSQESGGTYNEQFF. CDR3 DNA sequence: TGCGCCAGCAGCCAAGAAAGCGGGGGGACTTACAATGAGCAGTTCTTC.